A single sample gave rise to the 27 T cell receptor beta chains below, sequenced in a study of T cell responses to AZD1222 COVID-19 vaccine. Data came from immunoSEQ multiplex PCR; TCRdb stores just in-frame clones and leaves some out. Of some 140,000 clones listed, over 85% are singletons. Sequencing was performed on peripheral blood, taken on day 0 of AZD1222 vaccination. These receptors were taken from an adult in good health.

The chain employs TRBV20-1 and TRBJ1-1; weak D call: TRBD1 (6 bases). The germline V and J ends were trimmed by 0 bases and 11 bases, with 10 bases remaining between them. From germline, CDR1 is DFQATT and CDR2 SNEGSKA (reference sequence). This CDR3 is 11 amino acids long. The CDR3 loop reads CSAREAGDAFF. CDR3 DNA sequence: TGCAGTGCTAGAGAAGCAGGGGACGCTTTCTTT.

CDR3: CASSSGHSNPEAFF. CDR3 nucleotide sequence: TGTGCCAGCAGCTCGGGACACTCCAACCCTGAAGCTTTCTTT. The chain carries TRBV5-4 and TRBJ1-1; D may be TRBD1 (6 bases). Germline assignment: CDR1 SGHNT and CDR2 YYREEE (reference sequence). Trimming removed 3 bases at V and 6 bases at J, with 15 bases between. The CDR3 runs 14 residues.

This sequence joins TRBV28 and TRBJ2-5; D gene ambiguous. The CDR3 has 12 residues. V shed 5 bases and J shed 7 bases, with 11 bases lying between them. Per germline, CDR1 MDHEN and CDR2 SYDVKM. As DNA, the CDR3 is TGTGCCAGCAGTCTCCCCCTCCGGACCCAGTACTTC. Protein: CASSLPLRTQYF.

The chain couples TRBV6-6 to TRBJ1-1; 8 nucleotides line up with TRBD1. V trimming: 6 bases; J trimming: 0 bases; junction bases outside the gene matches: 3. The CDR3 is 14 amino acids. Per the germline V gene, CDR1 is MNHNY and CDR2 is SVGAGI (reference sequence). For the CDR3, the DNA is TGTGCCAGCAGAGACAGGGGCATGAACACTGAAGCTTTCTTT. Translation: CASRDRGMNTEAFF.

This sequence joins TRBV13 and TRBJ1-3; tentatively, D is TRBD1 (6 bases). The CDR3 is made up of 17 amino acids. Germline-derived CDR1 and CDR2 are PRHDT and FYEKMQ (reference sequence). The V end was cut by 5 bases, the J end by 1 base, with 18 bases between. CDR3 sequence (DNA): TGTGCCAGCAGCCAGGGTGGCAGGGACAAATCTGGAAACACCATATATTTT. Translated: CASSQGGRDKSGNTIYF.

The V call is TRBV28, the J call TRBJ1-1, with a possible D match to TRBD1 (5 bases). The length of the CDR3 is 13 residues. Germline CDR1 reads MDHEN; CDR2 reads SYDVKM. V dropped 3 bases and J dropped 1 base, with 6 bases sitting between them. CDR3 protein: CASSFRGNTEAFF. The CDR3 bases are TGTGCCAGCAGTTTTAGGGGGAACACTGAAGCTTTCTTT.

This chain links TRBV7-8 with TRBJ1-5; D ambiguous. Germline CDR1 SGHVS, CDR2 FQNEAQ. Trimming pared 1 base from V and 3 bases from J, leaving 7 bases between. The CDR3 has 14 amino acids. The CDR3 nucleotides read TGTGCCAGCAGCTTAGGAATCCCCAATCAGCCCCAGCATTTT. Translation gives CASSLGIPNQPQHF.

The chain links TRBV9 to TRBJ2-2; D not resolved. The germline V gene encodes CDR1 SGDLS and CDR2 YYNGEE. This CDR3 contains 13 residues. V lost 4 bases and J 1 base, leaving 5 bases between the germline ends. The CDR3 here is CASSTWNTGELFF. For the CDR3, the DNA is TGTGCCAGCAGCACCTGGAACACCGGGGAGCTGTTTTTT. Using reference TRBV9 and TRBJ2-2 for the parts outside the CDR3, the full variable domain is DSGVTQTPKHLITATGQRVTLRCSPRSGDLSVYWYQQSLDQGLQFLIQYYNGEERAKGNILERFSAQQFPDLHSELNLSSLELGDSALYFCASSTWNTGELFFGEGSRLTVL.

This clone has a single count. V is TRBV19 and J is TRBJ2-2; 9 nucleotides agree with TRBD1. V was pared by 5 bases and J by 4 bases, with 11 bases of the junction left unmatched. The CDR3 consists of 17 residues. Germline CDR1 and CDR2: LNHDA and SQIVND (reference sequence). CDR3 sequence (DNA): TGTGCCAGTAGTCCCCGACAGGGGGTTGAGGGCACCGGGGAGCTGTTTTTT. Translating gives CASSPRQGVEGTGELFF. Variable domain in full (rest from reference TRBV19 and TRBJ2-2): DGGITQSPKYLFRKEGQNVTLSCEQNLNHDAMYWYRQDPGQGLRLIYYSQIVNDFQKGDIAEGYSVSREKKESFPLTVTSAQKNPTAFYLCASSPRQGVEGTGELFFGEGSRLTVL.

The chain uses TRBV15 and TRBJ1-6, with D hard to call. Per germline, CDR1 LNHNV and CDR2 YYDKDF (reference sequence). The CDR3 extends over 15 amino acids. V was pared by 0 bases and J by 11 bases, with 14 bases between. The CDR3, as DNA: TGTGCCACCAGCAGAGATAAGGGAAGTACTCCACCCCTCCACTTT. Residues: CATSRDKGSTPPLHF.

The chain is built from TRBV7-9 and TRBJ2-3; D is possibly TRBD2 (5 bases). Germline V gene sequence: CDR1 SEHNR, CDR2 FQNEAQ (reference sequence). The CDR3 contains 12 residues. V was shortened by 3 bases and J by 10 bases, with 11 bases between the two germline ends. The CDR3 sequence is CASSLSIGAQYF. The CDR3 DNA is TGTGCCAGCAGCTTGAGTATCGGGGCGCAGTATTTT.

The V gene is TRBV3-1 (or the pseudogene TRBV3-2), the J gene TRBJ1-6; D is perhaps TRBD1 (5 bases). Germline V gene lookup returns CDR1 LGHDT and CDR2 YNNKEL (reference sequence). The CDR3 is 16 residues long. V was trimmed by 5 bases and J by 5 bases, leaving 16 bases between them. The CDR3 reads CASSNRDYGNNSPLHF. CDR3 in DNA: TGTGCCAGCAGCAACCGGGACTACGGAAATAATTCACCCCTCCACTTT.

This CDR3 reads CASSQVRRGNQETQYF. In DNA form, the CDR3 reads TGCGCCAGCAGCCAAGTCCGGCGGGGGAACCAAGAGACCCAGTACTTC. This sequence joins TRBV4-1 and TRBJ2-5; 7 bases map to TRBD2. V gave up 1 base and J gave up 0 bases; unmatched junction bases: 5. The CDR3 is 16 residues long. Germline loops: CDR1 MGHRA, CDR2 YSYEKL.

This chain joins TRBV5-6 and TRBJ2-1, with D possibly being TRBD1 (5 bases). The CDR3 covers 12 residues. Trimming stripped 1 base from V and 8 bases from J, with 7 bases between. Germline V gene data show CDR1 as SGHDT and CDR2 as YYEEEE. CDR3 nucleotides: TGTGCCAGCAGCTTGTTGGGGCATGAGCAGTTCTTC. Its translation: CASSLLGHEQFF.

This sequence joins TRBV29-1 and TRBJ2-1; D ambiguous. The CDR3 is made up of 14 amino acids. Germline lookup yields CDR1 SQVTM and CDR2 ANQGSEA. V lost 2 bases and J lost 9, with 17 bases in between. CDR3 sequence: CSVERGRKEGEQFF. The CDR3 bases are TGCAGCGTTGAACGCGGACGAAAAGAAGGTGAGCAGTTCTTC.

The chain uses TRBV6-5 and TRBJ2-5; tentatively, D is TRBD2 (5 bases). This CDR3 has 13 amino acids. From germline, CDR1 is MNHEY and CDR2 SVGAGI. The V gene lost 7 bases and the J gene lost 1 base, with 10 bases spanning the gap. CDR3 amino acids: CASNREFQETQYF. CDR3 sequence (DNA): TGTGCCAGCAACCGGGAATTCCAAGAGACCCAGTACTTC.

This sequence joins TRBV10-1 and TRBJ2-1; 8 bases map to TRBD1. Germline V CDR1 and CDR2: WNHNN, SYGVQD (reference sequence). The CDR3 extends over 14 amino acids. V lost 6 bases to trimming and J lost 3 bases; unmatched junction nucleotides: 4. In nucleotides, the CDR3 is TGCGCCAGCAGCCTGACAGGGGTCTACAATGAGCAGTTCTTC. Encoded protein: CASSLTGVYNEQFF.

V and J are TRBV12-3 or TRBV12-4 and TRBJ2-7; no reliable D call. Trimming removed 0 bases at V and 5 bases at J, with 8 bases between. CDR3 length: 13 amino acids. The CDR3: CASSLAPSNEQYF. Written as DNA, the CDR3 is TGTGCCAGCAGTTTAGCTCCCTCGAACGAGCAGTACTTC.

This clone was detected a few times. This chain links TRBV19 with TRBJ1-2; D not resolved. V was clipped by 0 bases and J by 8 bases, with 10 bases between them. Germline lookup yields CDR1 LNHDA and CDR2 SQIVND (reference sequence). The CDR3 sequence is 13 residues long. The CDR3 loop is CASSIDRSRGYTF. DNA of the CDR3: TGTGCCAGTAGTATAGATCGGAGTCGGGGCTACACCTTC.

The CDR3 loop reads CASSPVSGGTEAFF. The CDR3 coding sequence is TGCGCCAGCAGCCCCGTCTCGGGGGGGACTGAAGCTTTCTTT. J is TRBJ1-1 and V is TRBV5-1, with D maybe TRBD1 (5 bases). The V gene lost 4 bases and the J gene lost 5 bases, with 15 bases spanning the gap. The CDR3 extends over 14 amino acids. Germline V lookup: CDR1 SGHRS, CDR2 YFSETQ.

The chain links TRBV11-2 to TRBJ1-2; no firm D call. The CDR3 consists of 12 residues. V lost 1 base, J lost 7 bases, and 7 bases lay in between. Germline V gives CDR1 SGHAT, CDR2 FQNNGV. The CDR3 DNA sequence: TGTGCCAGCAGCTTAGGCGGGGTTGGCTACACCTTC. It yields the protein CASSLGGVGYTF.

The CDR3 coding sequence is TGTGCCTCGAATAGCGGGGGGGCCAATGAGCAGTTCTTC. Encoded protein: CASNSGGANEQFF. The rearrangement joins TRBV30 to TRBJ2-1; TRBD2 matches at 11 bases. This CDR3 contains 13 residues. Germline V lookup: CDR1 GTSNPN, CDR2 SVGIG (reference sequence). Germline trimming cut 7 bases from V and 6 bases from J; bases unmatched to any gene: 5.

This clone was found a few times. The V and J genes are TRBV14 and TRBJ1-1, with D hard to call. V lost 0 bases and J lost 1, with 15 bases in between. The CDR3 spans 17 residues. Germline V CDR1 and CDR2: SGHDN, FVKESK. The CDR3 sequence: CASSQDPRLRGNTEAFF. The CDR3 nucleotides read TGTGCCAGCAGCCAAGATCCGAGGTTGCGGGGGAACACTGAAGCTTTCTTT.

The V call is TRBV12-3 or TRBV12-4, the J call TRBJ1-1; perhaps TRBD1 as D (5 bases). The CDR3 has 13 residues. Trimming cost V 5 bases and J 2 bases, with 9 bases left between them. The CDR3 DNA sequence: TGTGCCAGCAGTCGACAGAGAAACACTGAAGCTTTCTTT. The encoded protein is CASSRQRNTEAFF.

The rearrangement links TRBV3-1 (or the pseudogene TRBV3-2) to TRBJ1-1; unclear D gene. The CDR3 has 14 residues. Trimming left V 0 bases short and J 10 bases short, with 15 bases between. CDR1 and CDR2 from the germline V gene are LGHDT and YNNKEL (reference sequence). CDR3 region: CASSQDGFARGAFF. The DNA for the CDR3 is TGTGCCAGCAGCCAAGATGGGTTTGCTCGGGGAGCTTTCTTT.

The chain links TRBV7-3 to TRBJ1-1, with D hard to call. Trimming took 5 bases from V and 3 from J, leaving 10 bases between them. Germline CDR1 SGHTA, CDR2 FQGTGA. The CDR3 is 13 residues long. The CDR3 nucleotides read TGTGCCAGCAGCAGGGCGTCGGACACTGAAGCTTTCTTT. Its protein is CASSRASDTEAFF.

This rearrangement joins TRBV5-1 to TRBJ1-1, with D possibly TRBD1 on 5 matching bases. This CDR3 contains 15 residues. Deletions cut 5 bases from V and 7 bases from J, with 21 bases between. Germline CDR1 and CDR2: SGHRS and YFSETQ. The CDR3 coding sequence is TGCGCCAGCAGGGGGCAGGCGTCCTCCGACGGTGAAGCTTTCTTT. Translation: CASRGQASSDGEAFF.